Listed here is a single TCR beta chain. No antigen is known for it. The authors incorporated unique molecular identifiers into the TCR beta cDNA libraries. TCRdb ran MiXCR on the PCR reads and lists one entry per CDR3 protein. The sample records roughly 620,000 distinct CDR3 sequences, 44% being singletons. Germline V gene lookup returns CDR1 MDHEN and CDR2 SYDVKM. This CDR3 comprises 14 residues. Trimming shortened V by 6 bases and J by 6 bases, and 15 bases separated the two germline ends. The sample is drawn from a study of post-analysis software for immune sequencing data. Whole-study findings and limits: Compared with controls, patients showed significantly lower normalized Chao1 diversity. Samples sharing a preparation batch grouped tightly together when assessed by F measure. In patients, TRBV5-6, TRBV5-1 and TRBV20-1 belonged to four or five TRBV segments found more frequently than in controls.

This TCR derives from a girl aged 10-17 years with multiple sclerosis. The V call is TRBV28, the J call TRBJ2-1, with D possibly TRBD2 on 6 matching bases. The specimen was blood. The CDR3 sequence: CASSVTLGGNEQFF. CDR3 nucleotides: TGTGCCAGCAGCGTCACTTTGGGGGGCAATGAGCAGTTCTTC. Complete variable domain (other parts from reference TRBV28 and TRBJ2-1): DVKVTQSSRYLVKRTGEKVFLECVQDMDHENMFWYRQDPGLGLRLIYFSYDVKMKEKGDIPEGYSVSREKKERFSLILESASTNQTSMYLCASSVTLGGNEQFFGPGTRLTVL.